A selection of T cell receptor beta chains follows, all from one sample in a study of cytomegalovirus exposure and HLA in healthy donors. Clones were read by immunoSEQ multiplex PCR, and TCRdb kept only the in-frame ones, dropping some. The profile shows 55,000 or so clones, around 70% of them singletons. Material: PBMCs. These receptor sequences come from a man younger than 30 in good health and CMV-seronegative. Both conserved end residues are part of each CDR3. The order of the fields is D gene, clone size, V gene, J gene, CDR3 protein, CDR3 DNA. The D gene is left open where the match is weak. Some rows have no size entry. The others give once, few or many, or a class for an expanded clone.

NA	NA	TRBV6-6	TRBJ2-3	CASRADSVNDYTQYF	TGTGCCAGCAGGGCCGACAGCGTGAACGACTATACGCAGTATTTT
NA	NA	TRBV27	TRBJ2-7	CASRTGTFEQYF	TGTGCCAGCAGAACAGGGACATTCGAGCAGTACTTC
NA	few	TRBV7-9	TRBJ1-1	CASSLGHQNTEAFF	TGTGCCAGCAGCTTAGGACATCAGAACACTGAAGCTTTCTTT
NA	NA	TRBV6-1	TRBJ2-5	CASSGFERRKETQYF	TGTGCCAGCAGTGGCTTCGAGCGGAGAAAAGAGACCCAGTACTTC
NA	once	TRBV5-4	TRBJ1-2	CASSLWAGSNYGYTF	TGTGCCAGCAGCTTGTGGGCAGGTTCGAACTATGGCTACACCTTC
NA	NA	TRBV4-2	TRBJ2-7	CASSQDLGDEQYF	TGTGCCAGCAGCCAAGATCTTGGAGACGAGCAGTACTTC
NA	NA	TRBV11-2	TRBJ1-5	CASSLDRDQPQHF	TGTGCCAGCAGCTTAGATCGGGATCAGCCCCAGCATTTT
TRBD1	NA	TRBV28	TRBJ1-1	CASSLGDRNTEAFF	TGTGCCAGCAGTTTAGGGGACAGGAACACTGAAGCTTTCTTT
NA	NA	TRBV18	TRBJ1-1	CASSPGLTGTEAFF	TGTGCCAGCTCACCGGGCCTAACGGGAACTGAAGCTTTCTTT
NA	NA	TRBV15	TRBJ1-4	CATRNSRTNEKLFF	TGTGCCACCAGAAACTCGAGGACTAATGAAAAACTGTTTTTT
NA	once	TRBV9	TRBJ1-6	CASSVRGSDSPLHF	TGTGCCAGCAGCGTCAGAGGGTCCGATTCACCCCTCCACTTT